The present T cell receptor beta chain was sequenced within a study of chemoradiotherapy in HPV16-positive cancers. Measured with immunoSEQ multiplex PCR; TCRdb has only the in-frame clones, and not every one. The sample has roughly 32,000 clones, roughly nine tenths seen once; the top ten hold approximately 3%. Study results and caveats: Candidate HPV-specific clones and E7-related TCR motifs grew in tumor during treatment.

Remarks on this clone: What it recognizes is unknown.

The sequences come from blood, collected from a patient who underwent chemoradiotherapy. The sequence derives from a human donor with HPV-associated anogenital cancer.

CDR3 sequence: CASSYESQGRHEQYF. CDR3 nucleotides: TGTGCCAGCAGTTACGAGTCCCAGGGTCGACACGAGCAGTACTTC. The chain couples TRBV6-6 to TRBJ2-7; D perhaps matches TRBD1 (5 bases). Trimming left V 2 bases short and J 5 bases short, with 16 bases between. Per the germline V gene, CDR1 is MNHNY and CDR2 is SVGAGI (reference sequence). The CDR3 extends over 15 amino acids.